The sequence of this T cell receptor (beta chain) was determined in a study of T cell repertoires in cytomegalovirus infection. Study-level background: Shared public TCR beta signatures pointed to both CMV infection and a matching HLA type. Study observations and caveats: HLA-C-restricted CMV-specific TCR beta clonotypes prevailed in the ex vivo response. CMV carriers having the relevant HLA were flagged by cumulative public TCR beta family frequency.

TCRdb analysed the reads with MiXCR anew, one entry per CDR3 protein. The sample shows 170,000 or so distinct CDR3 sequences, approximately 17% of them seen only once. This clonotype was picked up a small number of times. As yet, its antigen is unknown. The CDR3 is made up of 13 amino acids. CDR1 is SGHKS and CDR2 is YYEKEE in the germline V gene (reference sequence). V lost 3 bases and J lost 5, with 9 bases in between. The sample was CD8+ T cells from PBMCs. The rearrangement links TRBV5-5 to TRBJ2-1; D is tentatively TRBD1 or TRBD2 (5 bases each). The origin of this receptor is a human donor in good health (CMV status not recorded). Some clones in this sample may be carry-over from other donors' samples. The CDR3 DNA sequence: TGTGCCAGCAGCTCACCGGGACACAATGAGCAGTTCTTC. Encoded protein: CASSSPGHNEQFF.